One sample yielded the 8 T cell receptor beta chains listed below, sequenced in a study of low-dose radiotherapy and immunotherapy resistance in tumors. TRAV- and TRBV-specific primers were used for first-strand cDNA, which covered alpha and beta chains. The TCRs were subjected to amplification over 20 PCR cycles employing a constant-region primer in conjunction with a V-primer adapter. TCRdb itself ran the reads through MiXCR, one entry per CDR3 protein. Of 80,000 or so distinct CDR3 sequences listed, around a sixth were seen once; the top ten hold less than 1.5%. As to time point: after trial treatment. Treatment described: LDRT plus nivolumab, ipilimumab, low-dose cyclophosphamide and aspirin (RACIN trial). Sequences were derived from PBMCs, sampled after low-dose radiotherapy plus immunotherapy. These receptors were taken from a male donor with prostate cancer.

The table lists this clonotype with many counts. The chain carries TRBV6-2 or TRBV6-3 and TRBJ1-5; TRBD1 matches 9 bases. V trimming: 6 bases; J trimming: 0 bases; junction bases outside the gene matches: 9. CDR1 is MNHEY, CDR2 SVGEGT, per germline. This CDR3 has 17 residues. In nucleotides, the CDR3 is TGTGCCAGCAGAACGGGACAGGGACTCTATAGCAATCAGCCCCAGCATTTT. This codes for CASRTGQGLYSNQPQHF.

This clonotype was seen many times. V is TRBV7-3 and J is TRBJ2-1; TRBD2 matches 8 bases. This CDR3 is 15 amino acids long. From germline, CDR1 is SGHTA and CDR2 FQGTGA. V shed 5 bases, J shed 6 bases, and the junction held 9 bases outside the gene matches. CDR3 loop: CASSPQAGAVNEQFF. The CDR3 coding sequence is TGTGCCAGCAGCCCCCAAGCGGGAGCCGTCAATGAGCAGTTCTTC.

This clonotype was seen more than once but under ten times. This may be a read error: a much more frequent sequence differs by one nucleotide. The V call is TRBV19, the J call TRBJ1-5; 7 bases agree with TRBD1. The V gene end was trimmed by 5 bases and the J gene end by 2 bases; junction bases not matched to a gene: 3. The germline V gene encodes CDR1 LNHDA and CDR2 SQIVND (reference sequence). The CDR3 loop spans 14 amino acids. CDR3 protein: CASSPQGGNQPQHF. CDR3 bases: TGTGCCAGTAGTCCCCAGGGGGGCAATCAGCCCCAGCATTTT. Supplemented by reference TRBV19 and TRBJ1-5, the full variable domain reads DGGITQSPKYLFRKEGQNVTLSCEQNLNHDAMYWYRQDPGQGLRLIYYSQIVNDFQKGDIAEGYSVSREKKESFPLTVTSAQKNPTAFYLCASSPQGGNQPQHFGDGTRLSIL.

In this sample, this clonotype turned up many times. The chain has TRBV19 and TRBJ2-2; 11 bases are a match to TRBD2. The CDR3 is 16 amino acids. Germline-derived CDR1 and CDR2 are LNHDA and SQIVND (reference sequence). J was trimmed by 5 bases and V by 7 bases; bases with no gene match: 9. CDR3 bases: TGTGCCAGTACCCTTGGGGGGACTAGCGGAACCGGGGAGCTGTTTTTT. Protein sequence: CASTLGGTSGTGELFF.

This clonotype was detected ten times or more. CDR3 nucleotides: TGCGCCAGCAGCTTTAGCGGGAGGGCCCTCTCAGATACGCAGTATTTT. This sequence encodes CASSFSGRALSDTQYF. The chain links TRBV5-1 to TRBJ2-3; 11 bases align to TRBD2. This CDR3 is 16 amino acids long. V lost 2 bases to trimming and J lost 4 bases; unmatched junction nucleotides: 6. Germline CDR1 is SGHRS and CDR2 is YFSETQ.

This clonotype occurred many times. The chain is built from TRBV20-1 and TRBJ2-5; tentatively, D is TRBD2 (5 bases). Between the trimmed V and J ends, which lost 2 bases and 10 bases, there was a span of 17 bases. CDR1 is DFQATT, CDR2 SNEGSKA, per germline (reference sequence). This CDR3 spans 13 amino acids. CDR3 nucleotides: TGCAGTGCTAGAAGGGCCTCGGGCGAGGGCCAGTACTTC. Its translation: CSARRASGEGQYF.

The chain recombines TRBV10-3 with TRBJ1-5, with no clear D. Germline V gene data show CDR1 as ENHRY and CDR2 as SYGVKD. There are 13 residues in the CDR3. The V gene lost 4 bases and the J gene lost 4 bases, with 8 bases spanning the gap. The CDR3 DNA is TGTGCCATCAGTGGGGCCCCAAATCAGCCCCAGCATTTT. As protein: CAISGAPNQPQHF.

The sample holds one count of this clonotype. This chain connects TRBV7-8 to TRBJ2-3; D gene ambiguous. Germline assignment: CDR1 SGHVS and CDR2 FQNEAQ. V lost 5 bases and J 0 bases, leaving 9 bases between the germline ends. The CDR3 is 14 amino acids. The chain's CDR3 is CASSPILSTDTQYF. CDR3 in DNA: TGTGCCAGCAGCCCGATCCTTAGCACAGATACGCAGTATTTT.